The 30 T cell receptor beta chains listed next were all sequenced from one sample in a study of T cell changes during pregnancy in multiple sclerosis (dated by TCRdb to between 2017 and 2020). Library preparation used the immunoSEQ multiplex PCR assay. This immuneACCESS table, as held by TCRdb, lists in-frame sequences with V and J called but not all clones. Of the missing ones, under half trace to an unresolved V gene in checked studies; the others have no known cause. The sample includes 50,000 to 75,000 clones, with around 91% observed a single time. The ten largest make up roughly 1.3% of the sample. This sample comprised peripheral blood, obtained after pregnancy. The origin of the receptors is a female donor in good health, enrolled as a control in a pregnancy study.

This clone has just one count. The CDR3 loop reads CASSVDERGRTYNEQFF. CDR3 DNA: TGTGCCAGCAGCGTAGATGAAAGGGGGCGTACTTACAATGAGCAGTTCTTC. The chain carries TRBV9 and TRBJ2-1; 7 positions match TRBD1. Germline trimming cut 0 bases from V and 4 bases from J; bases unmatched to any gene: 10. The CDR3 totals 17 residues. Per germline, CDR1 SGDLS and CDR2 YYNGEE.

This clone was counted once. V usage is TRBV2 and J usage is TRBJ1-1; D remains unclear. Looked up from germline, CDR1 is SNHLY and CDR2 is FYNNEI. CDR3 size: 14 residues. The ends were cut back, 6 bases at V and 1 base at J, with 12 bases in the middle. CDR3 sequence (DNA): TGTGCCAGCAGACGAAGAGAGGGGAACACTGAAGCTTTCTTT. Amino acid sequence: CASRRREGNTEAFF.

CDR3 DNA sequence: TGTGCCAGCAGCGTAGCTGGGGAGGGGGGTAGCTATGGCTACACCTTC. This encodes CASSVAGEGGSYGYTF. The chain carries TRBV9 and TRBJ1-2; the D gene is possibly TRBD1 (6 bases). The V and J ends lost 0 bases and 4 bases respectively, with 16 bases between them. Germline assignment: CDR1 SGDLS and CDR2 YYNGEE. The CDR3 runs to 16 residues.

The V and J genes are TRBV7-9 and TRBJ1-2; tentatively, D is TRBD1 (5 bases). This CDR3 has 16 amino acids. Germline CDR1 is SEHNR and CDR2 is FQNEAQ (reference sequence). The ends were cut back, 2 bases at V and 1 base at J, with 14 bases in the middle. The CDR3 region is CASSLMTEDRNYGYTF. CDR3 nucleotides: TGTGCCAGCAGCTTAATGACAGAAGACCGTAACTATGGCTACACCTTC. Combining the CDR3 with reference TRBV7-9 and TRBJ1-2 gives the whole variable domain DTGVSQNPRHKITKRGQNVTFRCDPISEHNRLYWYRQTLGQGPEFLTYFQNEAQLEKSRLLSDRFSAERPKGSFSTLEIQRTEQGDSAMYLCASSLMTEDRNYGYTFGSGTRLTVV.

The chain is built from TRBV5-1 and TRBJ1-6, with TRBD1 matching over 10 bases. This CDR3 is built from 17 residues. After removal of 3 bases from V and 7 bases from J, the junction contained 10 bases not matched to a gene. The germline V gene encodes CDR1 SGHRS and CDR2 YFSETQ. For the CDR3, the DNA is TGCGCCAGCAGCTCATCACCCGCGGGACAGGGGAATTCACCCCTCCACTTT. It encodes CASSSSPAGQGNSPLHF.

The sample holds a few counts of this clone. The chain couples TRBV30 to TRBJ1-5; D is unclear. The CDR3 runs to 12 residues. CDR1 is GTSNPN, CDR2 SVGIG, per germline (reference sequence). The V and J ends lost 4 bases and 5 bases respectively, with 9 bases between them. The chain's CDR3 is CAWMTAHQPQHF. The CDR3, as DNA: TGTGCCTGGATGACTGCTCATCAGCCCCAGCATTTT.

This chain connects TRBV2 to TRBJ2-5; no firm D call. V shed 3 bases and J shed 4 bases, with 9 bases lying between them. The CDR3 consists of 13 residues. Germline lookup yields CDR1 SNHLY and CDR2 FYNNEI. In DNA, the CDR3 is TGTGCCAGCAGTGACCCTCGTCCAGAGACCCAGTACTTC. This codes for CASSDPRPETQYF.

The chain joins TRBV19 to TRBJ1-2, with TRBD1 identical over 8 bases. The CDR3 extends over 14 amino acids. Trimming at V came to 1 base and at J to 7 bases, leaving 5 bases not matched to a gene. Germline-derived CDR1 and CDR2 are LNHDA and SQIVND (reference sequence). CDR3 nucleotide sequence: TGTGCCAGTAGTATAGCGGCAGGGGGCGGTGGCTACACCTTC. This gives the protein CASSIAAGGGGYTF.

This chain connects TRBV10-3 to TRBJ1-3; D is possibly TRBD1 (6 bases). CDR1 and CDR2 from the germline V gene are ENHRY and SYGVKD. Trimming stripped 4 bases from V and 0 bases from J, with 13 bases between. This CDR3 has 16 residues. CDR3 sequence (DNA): TGTGCCATCAGTGGCCCGGGACAACGCTCTGGAAACACCATATATTTT. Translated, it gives CAISGPGQRSGNTIYF.

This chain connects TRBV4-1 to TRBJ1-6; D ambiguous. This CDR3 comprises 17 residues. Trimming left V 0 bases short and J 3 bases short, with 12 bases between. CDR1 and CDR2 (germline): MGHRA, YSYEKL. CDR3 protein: CASSQEVSGYYNSPLHF. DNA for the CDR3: TGCGCCAGCAGCCAAGAAGTCTCCGGTTACTATAATTCACCCCTCCACTTT.

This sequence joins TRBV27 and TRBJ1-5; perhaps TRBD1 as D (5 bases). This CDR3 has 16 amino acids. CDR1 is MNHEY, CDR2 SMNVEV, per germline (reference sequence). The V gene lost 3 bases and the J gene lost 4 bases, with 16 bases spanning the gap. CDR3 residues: CASSFDRTGVNQPQHF. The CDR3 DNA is TGTGCCAGCAGTTTTGATCGGACGGGGGTAAATCAGCCCCAGCATTTT.

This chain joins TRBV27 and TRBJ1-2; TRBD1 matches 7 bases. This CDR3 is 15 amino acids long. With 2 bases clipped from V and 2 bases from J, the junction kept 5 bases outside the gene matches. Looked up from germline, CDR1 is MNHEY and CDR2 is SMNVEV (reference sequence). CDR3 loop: CASSLLQGRNYGYTF. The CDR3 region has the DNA TGTGCCAGCAGTTTACTACAGGGGAGGAACTATGGCTACACCTTC.

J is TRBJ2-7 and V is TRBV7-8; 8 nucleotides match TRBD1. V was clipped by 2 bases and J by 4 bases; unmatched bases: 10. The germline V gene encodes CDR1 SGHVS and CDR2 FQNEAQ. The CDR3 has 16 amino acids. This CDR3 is CASSLQGQDLFYEQYF. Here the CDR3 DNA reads TGTGCCAGCAGCTTACAGGGACAGGACCTTTTTTACGAGCAGTACTTC.

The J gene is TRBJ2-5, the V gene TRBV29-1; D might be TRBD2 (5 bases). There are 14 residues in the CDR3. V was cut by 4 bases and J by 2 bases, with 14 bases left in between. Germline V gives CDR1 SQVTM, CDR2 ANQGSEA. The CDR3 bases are TGCAGCGTTGGATTTCGGGGAGTGCAAGAGACCCAGTACTTC. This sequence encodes CSVGFRGVQETQYF.

The CDR3 here is CAISVGASPYEQYF. The CDR3 DNA reads as TGTGCCATCAGTGTTGGGGCCAGCCCCTACGAGCAGTACTTC. The chain recombines TRBV10-3 with TRBJ2-7, with D perhaps TRBD1 (5 bases). V was pared by 4 bases and J by 2 bases, with 12 bases between. The CDR3 has 14 amino acids. Germline values: CDR1 ENHRY, CDR2 SYGVKD.

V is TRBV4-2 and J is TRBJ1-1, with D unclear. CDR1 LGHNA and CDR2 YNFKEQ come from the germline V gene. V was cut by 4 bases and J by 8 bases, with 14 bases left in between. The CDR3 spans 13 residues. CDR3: CASSPESLFEAFF. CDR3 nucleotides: TGTGCCAGCAGCCCAGAATCTCTTTTCGAAGCTTTCTTT.

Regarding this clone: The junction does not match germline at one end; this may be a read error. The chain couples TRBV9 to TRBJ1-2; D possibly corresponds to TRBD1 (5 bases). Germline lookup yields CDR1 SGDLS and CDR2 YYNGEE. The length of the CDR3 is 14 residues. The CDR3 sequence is CASSDMTAGSLSAF. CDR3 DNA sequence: TGTGCCAGCAGCGACATGACAGCCGGGAGTCTGAGTGCCTTC. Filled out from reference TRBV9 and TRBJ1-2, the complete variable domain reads DSGVTQTPKHLITATGQRVTLRCSPRSGDLSVYWYQQSLDQGLQFLIQYYNGEERAKGNILERFSAQQFPDLHSELNLSSLELGDSALYFCASSDMTAGSLSAFGSGTRLTVV.

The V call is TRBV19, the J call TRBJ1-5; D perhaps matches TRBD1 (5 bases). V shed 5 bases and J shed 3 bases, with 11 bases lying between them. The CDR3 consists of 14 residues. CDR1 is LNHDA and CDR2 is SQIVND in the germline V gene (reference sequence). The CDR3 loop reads CASSPRDYNQPQHF. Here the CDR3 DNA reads TGTGCCAGTAGTCCTAGGGACTACAATCAGCCCCAGCATTTT.

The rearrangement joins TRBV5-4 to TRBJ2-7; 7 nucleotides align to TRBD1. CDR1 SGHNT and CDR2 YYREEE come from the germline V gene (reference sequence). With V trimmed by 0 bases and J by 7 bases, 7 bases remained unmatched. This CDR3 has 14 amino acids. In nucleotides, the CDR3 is TGTGCCAGCAGCTTGGACAGGGGAGAACGGGAGCAGTACTTC. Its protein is CASSLDRGEREQYF.

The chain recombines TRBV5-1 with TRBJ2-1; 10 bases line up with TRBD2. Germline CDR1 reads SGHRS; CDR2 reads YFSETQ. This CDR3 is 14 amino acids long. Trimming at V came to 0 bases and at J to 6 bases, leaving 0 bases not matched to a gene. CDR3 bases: TGCGCCAGCAGCTTGGGGACTAGCGGCAATGAGCAGTTCTTC. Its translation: CASSLGTSGNEQFF.

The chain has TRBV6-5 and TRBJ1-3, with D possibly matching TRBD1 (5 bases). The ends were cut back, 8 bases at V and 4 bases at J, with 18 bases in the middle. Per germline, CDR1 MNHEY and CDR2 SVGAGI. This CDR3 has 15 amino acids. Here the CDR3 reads CASGSRRGFGNTIYF. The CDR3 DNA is TGTGCCAGCGGAAGTCGGCGGGGGTTCGGAAACACCATATATTTT.

The CDR3 sequence: CASSQIAGEDTGELFF. The CDR3 nucleotides read TGTGCCAGCAGCCAAATAGCGGGGGAGGACACCGGGGAGCTGTTTTTT. The J gene is TRBJ2-2, the V gene TRBV4-2; 9 bases map to TRBD2. CDR1 is LGHNA and CDR2 is YNFKEQ in the germline V gene. Trimming took 2 bases from V and 3 from J; bases not matched to a gene: 4. The CDR3 covers 16 residues.

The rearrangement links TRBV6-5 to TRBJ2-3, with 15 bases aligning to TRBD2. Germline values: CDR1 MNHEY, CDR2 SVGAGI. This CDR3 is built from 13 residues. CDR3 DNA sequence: TGTGGGACTAGCGGGGGGGCCCCAGATACGCAGTATTTT. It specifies CGTSGGAPDTQYF.

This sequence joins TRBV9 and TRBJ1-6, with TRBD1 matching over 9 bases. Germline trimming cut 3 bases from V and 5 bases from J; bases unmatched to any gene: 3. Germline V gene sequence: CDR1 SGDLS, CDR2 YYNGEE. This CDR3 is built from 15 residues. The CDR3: CASSGQGENNSPLHF. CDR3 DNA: TGTGCCAGCAGCGGACAGGGGGAGAATAATTCACCCCTCCACTTT.

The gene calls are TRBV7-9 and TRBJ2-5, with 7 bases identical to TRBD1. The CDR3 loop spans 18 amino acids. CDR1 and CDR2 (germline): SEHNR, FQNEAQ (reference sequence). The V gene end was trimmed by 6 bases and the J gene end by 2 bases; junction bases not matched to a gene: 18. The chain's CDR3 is CASSHSSDGTDPQETQYF. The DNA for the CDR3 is TGTGCCAGCAGTCATAGCTCCGATGGGACAGACCCACAAGAGACCCAGTACTTC.

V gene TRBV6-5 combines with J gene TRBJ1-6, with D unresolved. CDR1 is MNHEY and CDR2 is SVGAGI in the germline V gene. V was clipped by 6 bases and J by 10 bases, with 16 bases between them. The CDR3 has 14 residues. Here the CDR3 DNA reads TGTGCCAGCAGCCAGAGACATAATACATCACCCCTCCACTTT. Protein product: CASSQRHNTSPLHF.

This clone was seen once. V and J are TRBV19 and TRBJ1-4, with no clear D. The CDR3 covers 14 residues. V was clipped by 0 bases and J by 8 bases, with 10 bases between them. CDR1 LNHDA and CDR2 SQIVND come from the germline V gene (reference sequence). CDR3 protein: CASSIDPVPEKLFF. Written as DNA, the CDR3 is TGTGCCAGTAGTATAGATCCGGTCCCGGAAAAACTGTTTTTT.

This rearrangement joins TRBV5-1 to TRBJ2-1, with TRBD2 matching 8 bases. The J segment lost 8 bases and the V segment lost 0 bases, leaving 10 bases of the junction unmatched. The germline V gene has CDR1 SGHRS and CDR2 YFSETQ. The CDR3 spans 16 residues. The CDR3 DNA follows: TGCGCCAGCAGCTTGGAAGGTCGGGGGGGATTGGATGAGCAGTTCTTC. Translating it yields CASSLEGRGGLDEQFF. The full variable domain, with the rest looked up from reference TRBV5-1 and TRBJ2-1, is KAGVTQTPRYLIKTRGQQVTLSCSPISGHRSVSWYQQTPGQGLQFLFEYFSETQRNKGNFPGRFSGRQFSNSRSEMNVSTLELGDSALYLCASSLEGRGGLDEQFFGPGTRLTVL.

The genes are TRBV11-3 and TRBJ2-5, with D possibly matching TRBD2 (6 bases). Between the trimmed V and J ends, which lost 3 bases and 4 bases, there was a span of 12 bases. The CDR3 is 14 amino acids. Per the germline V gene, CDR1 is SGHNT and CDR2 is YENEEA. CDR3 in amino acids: CASSLTTGRETQYF. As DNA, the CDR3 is TGTGCCAGCAGCTTGACGACCGGGAGAGAGACCCAGTACTTC.

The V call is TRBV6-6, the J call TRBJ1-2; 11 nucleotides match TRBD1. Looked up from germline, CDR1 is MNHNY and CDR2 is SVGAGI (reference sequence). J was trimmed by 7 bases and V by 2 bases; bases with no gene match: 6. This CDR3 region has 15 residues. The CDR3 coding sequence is TGTGCCAGCAGTTACGCTTCCGGGACAGGGGGTGGCTACACCTTC. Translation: CASSYASGTGGGYTF.